The source of this T cell receptor (beta chain) is a study of OX40 agonist ivuxolimab in advanced cancers. Looking at the study overall: A diagnosis of hepatocellular carcinoma, melanoma, renal cell or head and neck cancer was present in dose-escalation patients. Averaging roughly 60 years in age, with a range of roughly 20 to 79, the cohort was about 86% male.

Assay used: immunoSEQ multiplex PCR; TCRdb lists only in-frame clones, some missing. The table shows around 13,000 clones, with 65% to 90% occurring only once. CDR3 length: 10 residues. V was cut by 5 bases and J by 4 bases, with 5 bases left in between. CDR1 is GTSNPN and CDR2 is SVGIG in the germline V gene (reference sequence). This TCR was sampled from an adult with an advanced solid tumor such as melanoma, head and neck, liver or kidney cancer. The V call is TRBV30, the J call TRBJ1-2; D not certain. The sample was CD4+ or CD8+ T cells sorted from blood, taken in a trial of the OX40 agonist ivuxolimab. CDR3 region: CAWLGYGYTF. CDR3 DNA: TGTGCCTGGTTGGGCTATGGCTACACCTTC.